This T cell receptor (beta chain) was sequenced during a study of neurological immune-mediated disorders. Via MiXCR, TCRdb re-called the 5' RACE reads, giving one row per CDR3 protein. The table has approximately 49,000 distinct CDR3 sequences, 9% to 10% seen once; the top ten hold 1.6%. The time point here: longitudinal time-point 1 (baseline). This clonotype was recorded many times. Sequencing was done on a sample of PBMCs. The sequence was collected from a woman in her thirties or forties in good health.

CDR3 residues: CASSPWTGMVGELFF. CDR3 nucleotide sequence: TGTGCCAGCAGCCCCTGGACAGGGATGGTCGGGGAGCTGTTTTTT. This chain connects TRBV7-2 to TRBJ2-2; 8 positions match TRBD1. There are 15 residues in the CDR3. V lost 5 bases, J lost 7 bases, and 9 bases stayed unmatched. In germline, CDR1 is SGHTA, CDR2 FQGNSA.